Shown below are 8 T cell receptor beta chains from a single sample sequenced in a study of metastatic and nonmetastatic thyroid tumors. Before thyroid surgery, none of the patients had received any treatment. With MiXCR, TCRdb reprocessed the PCR reads. The repertoire holds 30,000 to 35,000 clones, with about a fifth as singletons. The sample taken for sequencing was tumor tissue. Every receptor here comes from a male donor with papillary thyroid cancer or a benign thyroid nodule (not recorded which). Some clones in this sample may be carry-over from other donors' samples.

This clone was recorded many times. The genes are TRBV11-2 and TRBJ1-4, with 8 bases that match TRBD1. CDR3 size: 17 residues. V lost 5 bases to trimming and J lost 5 bases; unmatched junction nucleotides: 13. In germline, CDR1 is SGHAT, CDR2 FQNNGV. The CDR3 sequence is CASSPSPLTGENEKLFF. CDR3 nucleotide sequence: TGTGCCAGCAGCCCCTCTCCACTGACAGGGGAAAATGAAAAACTGTTTTTT.

This chain joins TRBV11-1 and TRBJ2-7; 9 bases map to TRBD2. Germline values: CDR1 SGHAT, CDR2 FQDESV (reference sequence). The CDR3 totals 17 residues. Trimming at V came to 6 bases and at J to 6 bases, leaving 18 bases not matched to a gene. The CDR3 here is CASSTILASSGKVEQYF. CDR3 DNA sequence: TGTGCCAGCAGTACGATATTGGCATCTAGCGGGAAAGTCGAGCAGTACTTC.

This clone has a handful of counts. This rearrangement joins TRBV6-1 to TRBJ1-6; no clear D. The CDR3 has 18 amino acids. V was trimmed by 1 base and J by 0 bases, leaving 13 bases between them. The germline CDR1 and CDR2 sequences are MNHNS and SASEGT. CDR3 sequence (DNA): TGTGCCAGCAGTGAAGTGCGCCAGGAGAGCTCCTATAATTCACCCCTCCACTTT. This translates into CASSEVRQESSYNSPLHF.

In this sample, this clone turned up many times. V and J are TRBV10-3 and TRBJ2-3, with D hard to call. Trimming shortened V by 5 bases and J by 5 bases, and 14 bases separated the two germline ends. This CDR3 spans 14 amino acids. From germline, CDR1 is ENHRY and CDR2 SYGVKD. In DNA form, the CDR3 reads TGTGCCATCAGTTTCGACTTGTTTGGAGATACGCAGTATTTT. As protein: CAISFDLFGDTQYF.

Ten or more counts support this clone. The V gene is TRBV20-1, the J gene TRBJ1-5; possibly TRBD1 for D (5 bases). Germline CDR1 and CDR2: DFQATT and SNEGSKA (reference sequence). This CDR3 comprises 13 residues. Trimming stripped 4 bases from V and 3 bases from J, with 10 bases between. This chain's CDR3 is CSATGGNNQPQHF. CDR3 bases: TGCAGTGCTACTGGGGGAAACAATCAGCCCCAGCATTTT.

By its share, this clone is medium-sized. The genes are TRBV6-1 and TRBJ2-7; TRBD1 matches at 11 bases. This CDR3 has 12 amino acids. V dropped 11 bases and J dropped 3; count of bases not matched to a gene: 3. Looked up from germline, CDR1 is MNHNS and CDR2 is SASEGT. CDR3 in amino acids: CAGQGAGYEQYF. CDR3 sequence (DNA): TGTGCCGGACAGGGGGCGGGCTACGAGCAGTACTTC.

J is TRBJ1-2 and V is TRBV7-9; D call uncertain. Trimming took off 5 bases at V and 8 bases at J, with 18 bases between the two ends. This CDR3 region has 14 residues. Germline V gene lookup returns CDR1 SEHNR and CDR2 FQNEAQ (reference sequence). CDR3 residues: CASSPELRTGGYTF. CDR3 nucleotides: TGTGCCAGCAGCCCGGAGCTCAGGACGGGGGGCTACACCTTC.

This clone has a single count. The genes are TRBV20-1 and TRBJ1-4; a weak D match, TRBD1 (6 bases). CDR3 length equals 14 residues. Trimming cost V 3 bases and J 5 bases, with 13 bases left between them. CDR1 and CDR2 (germline): DFQATT, SNEGSKA (reference sequence). This CDR3 reads CSASEGGGNEKLFF. DNA for the CDR3: TGCAGTGCTAGCGAAGGGGGAGGAAATGAAAAACTGTTTTTT.